These T cell receptor beta chains were read from a single sample in a study of blood T cell repertoires in COVID-19. This table comes from immunoSEQ multiplex PCR, and its TCRdb copy is limited to in-frame clones, with some not included. The sample gives approximately 200,000 clones, over 65% of which show up once; 15% to 20% is in the top ten. Sequencing used peripheral blood. These receptors all stem from a person aged 70 to 80 with COVID-19, enrolled during active disease. Each CDR3 is given without its conserved first and last residue. The D gene is left open where the match is weak. Some rows mark clone size as missing; the rest say once, few, many or name a class of expanded clone.

cdr3_aa: ASSQEVRAETQY
clone_size: -
j_call: TRBJ2-5
d_call: -
cdr3_length: 12
v_call: TRBV3-1/TRBV3-2

cdr3_aa: ASSLGPGQFNIQY
clone_size: -
j_call: TRBJ2-4
d_call: TRBD1
cdr3_length: 13
v_call: TRBV5-1

cdr3_aa: ASSLSFGIQGANYGYT
clone_size: -
j_call: TRBJ1-2
d_call: TRBD1
cdr3_length: 16
v_call: TRBV18

cdr3_aa: ASSQGLAGELDSSYEQY
clone_size: -
j_call: TRBJ2-7
d_call: TRBD2
cdr3_length: 17
v_call: TRBV4-3

cdr3_aa: ASSLGLASGQETQY
clone_size: -
j_call: TRBJ2-5
d_call: -
cdr3_length: 14
v_call: TRBV7-3

cdr3_aa: ASRKDGVAGIQETQY
clone_size: -
j_call: TRBJ2-5
d_call: TRBD2
cdr3_length: 15
v_call: TRBV7-2

cdr3_aa: ASSSPPGTGAQETQY
clone_size: -
j_call: TRBJ2-5
d_call: TRBD1
cdr3_length: 15
v_call: TRBV7-2

cdr3_aa: ASSSVWTGTYNEQF
clone_size: -
j_call: TRBJ2-1
d_call: TRBD1
cdr3_length: 14
v_call: TRBV4-1

cdr3_aa: ASCRSRPGNEKLF
clone_size: -
j_call: TRBJ1-4
d_call: -
cdr3_length: 13
v_call: TRBV2

cdr3_aa: ASSFSPDYGYT
clone_size: few
j_call: TRBJ1-2
d_call: -
cdr3_length: 11
v_call: TRBV5-4

cdr3_aa: ASSLQALQTYEQY
clone_size: once
j_call: TRBJ2-7
d_call: -
cdr3_length: 13
v_call: TRBV11-1

cdr3_aa: ASSQKGGEQF
clone_size: once
j_call: TRBJ2-1
d_call: TRBD1
cdr3_length: 10
v_call: TRBV4-3

cdr3_aa: ASSQESGANTGELF
clone_size: -
j_call: TRBJ2-2
d_call: -
cdr3_length: 14
v_call: TRBV3-1/TRBV3-2

cdr3_aa: ASSRMASGDTDTQY
clone_size: few
j_call: TRBJ2-3
d_call: TRBD2
cdr3_length: 14
v_call: TRBV5-6

cdr3_aa: ASGLPTPHTGELF
clone_size: once
j_call: TRBJ2-2
d_call: -
cdr3_length: 13
v_call: TRBV12-5

cdr3_aa: ASRAAGNSPLH
clone_size: -
j_call: TRBJ1-6
d_call: -
cdr3_length: 11
v_call: TRBV6-5

cdr3_aa: ASRQGNQPQH
clone_size: -
j_call: TRBJ1-5
d_call: -
cdr3_length: 10
v_call: TRBV6-5

cdr3_aa: ASSSDSTIY
clone_size: -
j_call: TRBJ1-3
d_call: -
cdr3_length: 9
v_call: TRBV7-6

cdr3_aa: ASKRQGPNTEAF
clone_size: -
j_call: TRBJ1-1
d_call: -
cdr3_length: 12
v_call: TRBV19

cdr3_aa: ASSHESTGQGKGNQPQH
clone_size: -
j_call: TRBJ1-5
d_call: -
cdr3_length: 17
v_call: TRBV21-1

cdr3_aa: SVTDQGAENTIY
clone_size: few
j_call: TRBJ1-3
d_call: TRBD1
cdr3_length: 12
v_call: TRBV29-1

cdr3_aa: ASSIVAGATTNEKLF
clone_size: -
j_call: TRBJ1-4
d_call: -
cdr3_length: 15
v_call: TRBV19